One and the same sample provided the 8 T cell receptor beta chains below, sequenced in a study of T cell repertoires in MIS-A myocarditis. Using immunoSEQ multiplex PCR, the repertoire was profiled, and TCRdb retains in-frame clones only, with some absent. The data hold approximately 10,000 clones, with around 88% observed a single time. Sequencing used thoracic lymph node tissue obtained at autopsy. The receptor source for this set is a man aged 18 to 29 with fulminant myocarditis from multisystem inflammatory syndrome in adults (MIS-A) after COVID-19.

The chain couples TRBV11-2 to TRBJ2-7; 8 positions agree with TRBD2. The length of the CDR3 is 19 residues. V shed 5 bases, J shed 0 bases, and the junction held 18 bases outside the gene matches. Germline V gene lookup returns CDR1 SGHAT and CDR2 FQNNGV. CDR3 nucleotides: TGTGCCAGCAGCCCGGGGTGGGGGCGAGCGGGAGTTTTCTCCTACGAGCAGTACTTC. Translating gives CASSPGWGRAGVFSYEQYF.

The chain is built from TRBV2 and TRBJ1-4; D is unresolved. This CDR3 has 13 amino acids. V gave up 7 bases and J gave up 4 bases, with 10 bases separating them. Germline CDR1 SNHLY, CDR2 FYNNEI. Here the CDR3 reads CASIGSYNEKLFF. For the CDR3, the DNA is TGTGCCAGCATAGGGTCCTATAATGAAAAACTGTTTTTT.

J is TRBJ1-5 and V is TRBV24-1, with 10 bases fitting TRBD1. V lost 9 bases, J lost 2 bases, and 15 bases stayed unmatched. Per the germline V gene, CDR1 is KGHDR and CDR2 is SFDVKD. The CDR3 runs 18 residues. The CDR3 region has the DNA TGTGCCACCCGACCGGCCCGGACAGGGGGTAATCGCAATCAGCCCCAGCATTTT. Translating it yields CATRPARTGGNRNQPQHF.

In this sample, this clone turned up a few times. The rearrangement uses TRBV19 and TRBJ2-2; D unclear. CDR1 and CDR2 (germline): LNHDA, SQIVND (reference sequence). The germline V and J ends were trimmed by 8 bases and 2 bases, with 9 bases remaining between them. CDR3 size: 13 residues. The chain's CDR3 is CASSDTNTGELFF. DNA of the CDR3: TGTGCCAGTTCCGACACCAACACCGGGGAGCTGTTTTTT.

The chain employs TRBV13 and TRBJ1-1; D may be TRBD1 (6 bases). The germline CDR1 and CDR2 sequences are PRHDT and FYEKMQ (reference sequence). Trimming stripped 6 bases from V and 1 base from J, with 21 bases between. There are 17 residues in the CDR3. The CDR3, as DNA: TGTGCCAGCAGGACACGGGGGGGCCAGGGCCCGAACACTGAAGCTTTCTTT. Residues: CASRTRGGQGPNTEAFF.

The J gene is TRBJ2-7, the V gene TRBV28; the D call may be TRBD1 or TRBD2 (5 bases each). Germline V lookup: CDR1 MDHEN, CDR2 SYDVKM. The CDR3 has 16 amino acids. Deletions cut 7 bases from V and 8 bases from J, with 27 bases between. For the CDR3, the DNA is TGTGCCAGCATCGAGGGGAATAGTGCCTCCTACGATCAGCAGTACTTC. Amino acids: CASIEGNSASYDQQYF.

This rearrangement joins TRBV19 to TRBJ1-2, with D perhaps TRBD1 (5 bases). The CDR3 covers 13 residues. The V gene's germline CDR1 is LNHDA and CDR2 SQIVND (reference sequence). Between the trimmed V and J ends, which lost 7 bases and 0 bases, there was a span of 9 bases. In DNA, the CDR3 is TGTGCCAGTAATGGGGCGACTAACTATGGCTACACCTTC. Residues: CASNGATNYGYTF.

CDR3 residues: CASSLGVDTYNEQFF. CDR3 in DNA: TGTGCCAGCAGCTTAGGGGTAGACACCTACAATGAGCAGTTCTTC. This chain joins TRBV7-8 and TRBJ2-1; unclear D gene. The CDR3 sequence is 15 residues long. Trimming stripped 1 base from V and 2 bases from J, with 9 bases between. Germline CDR1 and CDR2: SGHVS and FQNEAQ.